This TCR beta chain was sequenced for a study of vaccination effects on CD4 cells after COVID-19. Study as a whole: Post-vaccine sampling occurred a median 72 days after the second dose. General study findings and limits: Vaccine- and infection-induced clones showed marked clonal contraction late following vaccination.

As to this clone: Antigen: not known.

CDR1 is MNHEY and CDR2 is SMNVEV in the germline V gene (reference sequence). Trimming removed 5 bases from V and 3 bases from J; junction bases left unmatched: 5. CDR3 length: 14 residues. Libraries were prepared by immunoSEQ multiplex PCR; TCRdb keeps only in-frame clonotypes and omits some of them. The sample has tens of thousands of clones; roughly 70% are singletons. Sequencing in the ViraFEST assay came after antigen-specific CD4+ T cells had been expanded with viral peptide pools, which were used to stimulate PBMC. It was after approximately 11 days of culture that CD4+ T cells were isolated. Each participant was given two doses of one vaccine (BNT162b2 or mRNA-1273). Testing of the vaccine recipients showed negative nucleocapsid antibodies and no prior SARS-CoV-2 infection.

The material sequenced was CD4+ T cells from PBMCs cultured with HCoV-NL63 spike peptides, taken after COVID-19 vaccination. The chain employs TRBV27 and TRBJ2-5; 8 bases map to TRBD1. The sequence was collected from a human donor who received a COVID-19 vaccine. This CDR3 reads CASSHRQGKETQYF. The CDR3 region has the DNA TGTGCCAGCAGTCACCGACAGGGGAAAGAGACCCAGTACTTC.